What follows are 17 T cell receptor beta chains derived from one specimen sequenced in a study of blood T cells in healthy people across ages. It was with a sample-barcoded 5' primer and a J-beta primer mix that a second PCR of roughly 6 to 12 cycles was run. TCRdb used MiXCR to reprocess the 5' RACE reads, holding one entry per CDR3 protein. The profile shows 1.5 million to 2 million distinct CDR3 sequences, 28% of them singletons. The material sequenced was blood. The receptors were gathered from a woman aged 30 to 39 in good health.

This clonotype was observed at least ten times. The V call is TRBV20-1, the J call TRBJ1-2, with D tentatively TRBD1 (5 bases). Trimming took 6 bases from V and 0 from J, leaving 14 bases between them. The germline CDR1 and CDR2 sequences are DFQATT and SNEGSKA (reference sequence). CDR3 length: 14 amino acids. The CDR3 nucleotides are TGCAGTGCCCTCCGACAGATAGCTAACTATGGCTACACCTTC. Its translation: CSALRQIANYGYTF.

The CDR3, as DNA: TGCGCCAGCAGCCAAGCAGTGGTCCCAGATACGCAGTATTTT. Amino acids: CASSQAVVPDTQYF. The V call is TRBV4-1, the J call TRBJ2-3, with D uncertain. This CDR3 comprises 14 residues. Trimming took off 1 base at V and 4 bases at J, with 9 bases between the two ends. Germline values: CDR1 MGHRA, CDR2 YSYEKL.

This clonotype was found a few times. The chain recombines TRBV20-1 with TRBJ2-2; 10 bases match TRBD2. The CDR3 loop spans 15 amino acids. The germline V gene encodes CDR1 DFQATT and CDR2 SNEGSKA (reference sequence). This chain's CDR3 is CRASPSGGRRGELFF. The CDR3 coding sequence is TGCCGCGCTTCCCCTAGCGGGGGAAGGAGGGGGGAGCTGTTTTTT.

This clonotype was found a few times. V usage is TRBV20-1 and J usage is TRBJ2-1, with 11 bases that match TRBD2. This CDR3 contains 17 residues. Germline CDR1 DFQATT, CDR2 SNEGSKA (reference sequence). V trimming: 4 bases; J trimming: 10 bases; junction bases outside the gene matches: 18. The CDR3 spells CSATLAGGFKMGSEQFF. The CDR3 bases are TGCAGTGCTACGCTAGCGGGGGGCTTTAAGATGGGCAGCGAGCAGTTCTTC.

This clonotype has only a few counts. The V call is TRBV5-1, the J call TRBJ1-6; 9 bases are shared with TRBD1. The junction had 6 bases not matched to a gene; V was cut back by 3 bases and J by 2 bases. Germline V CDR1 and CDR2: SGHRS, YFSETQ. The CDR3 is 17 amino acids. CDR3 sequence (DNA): TGCGCCAGCAGCTCGGGACAGGGACGCGCCTATAATTCACCCCTCCACTTT. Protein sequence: CASSSGQGRAYNSPLHF.

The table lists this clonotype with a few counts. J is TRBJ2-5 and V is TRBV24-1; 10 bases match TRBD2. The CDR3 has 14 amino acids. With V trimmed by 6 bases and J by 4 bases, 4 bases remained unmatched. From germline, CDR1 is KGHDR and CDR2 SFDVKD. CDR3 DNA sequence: TGTGCCACCAGTAGCGGGAGGGTGGGAGAGACCCAGTACTTC. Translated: CATSSGRVGETQYF.

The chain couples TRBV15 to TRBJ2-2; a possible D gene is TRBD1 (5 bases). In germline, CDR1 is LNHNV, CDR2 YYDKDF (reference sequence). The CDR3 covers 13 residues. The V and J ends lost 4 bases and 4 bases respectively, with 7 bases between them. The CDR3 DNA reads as TGTGCCACCAGCAAGACAGTCACCGGGGAGCTGTTTTTT. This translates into CATSKTVTGELFF.

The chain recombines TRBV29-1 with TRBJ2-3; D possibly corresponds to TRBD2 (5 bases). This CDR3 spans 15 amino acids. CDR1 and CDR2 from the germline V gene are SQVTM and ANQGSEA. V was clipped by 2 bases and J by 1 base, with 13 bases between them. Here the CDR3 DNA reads TGCAGCGTTGAACTCCCGGGATTAGGCACAGATACGCAGTATTTT. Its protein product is CSVELPGLGTDTQYF.

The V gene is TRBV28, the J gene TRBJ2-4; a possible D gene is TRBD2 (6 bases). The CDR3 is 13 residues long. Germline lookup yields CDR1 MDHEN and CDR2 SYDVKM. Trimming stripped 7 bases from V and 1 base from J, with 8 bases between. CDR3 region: CASTAGAKNIQYF. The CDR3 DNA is TGTGCCAGCACCGCGGGGGCCAAAAACATTCAGTACTTC.

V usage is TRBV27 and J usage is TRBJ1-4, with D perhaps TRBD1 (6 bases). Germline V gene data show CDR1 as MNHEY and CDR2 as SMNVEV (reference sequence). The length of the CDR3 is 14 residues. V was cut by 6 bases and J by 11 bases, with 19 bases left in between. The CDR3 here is CASRRQVAGEKLFF. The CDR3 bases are TGTGCCAGCAGAAGACAGGTCGCGGGGGAGAAACTGTTTTTT.

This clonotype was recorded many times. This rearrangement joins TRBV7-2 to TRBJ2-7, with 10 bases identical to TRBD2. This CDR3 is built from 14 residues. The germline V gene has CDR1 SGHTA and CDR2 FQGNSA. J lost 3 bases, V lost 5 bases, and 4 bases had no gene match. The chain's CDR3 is CASSRTSGLYEQYF. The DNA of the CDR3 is TGTGCCAGCAGCCGGACTAGCGGACTCTACGAGCAGTACTTC.

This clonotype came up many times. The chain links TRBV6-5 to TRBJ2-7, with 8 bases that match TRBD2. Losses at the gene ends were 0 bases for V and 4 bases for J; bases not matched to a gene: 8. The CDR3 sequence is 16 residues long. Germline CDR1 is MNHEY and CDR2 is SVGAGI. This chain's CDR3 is CASSYSEGSGVYEQYF. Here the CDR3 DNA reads TGTGCCAGCAGTTACTCAGAGGGTAGCGGGGTTTACGAGCAGTACTTC.

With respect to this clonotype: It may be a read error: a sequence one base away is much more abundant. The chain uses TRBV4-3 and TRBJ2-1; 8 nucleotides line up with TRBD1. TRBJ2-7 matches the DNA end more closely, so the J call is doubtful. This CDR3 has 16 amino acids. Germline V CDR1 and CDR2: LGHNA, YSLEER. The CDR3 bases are TGCGCCAGCAGCCAACACTCCGGGACAGGTTACAATGAGCAGTACTTC. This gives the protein CASSQHSGTGYNEQYF.

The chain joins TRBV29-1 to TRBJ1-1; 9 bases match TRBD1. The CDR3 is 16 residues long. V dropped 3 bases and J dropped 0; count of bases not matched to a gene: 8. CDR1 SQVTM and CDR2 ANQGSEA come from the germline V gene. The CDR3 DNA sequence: TGCAGCGTTGATTGGGGGACAGGGTGGATGAACACTGAAGCTTTCTTT. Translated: CSVDWGTGWMNTEAFF.

CDR3 protein: CSAISGSSYNSPLHF. CDR3 bases: TGCAGTGCCATATCGGGGAGCTCCTATAATTCACCCCTCCACTTT. J is TRBJ1-6 and V is TRBV20-1; no firm D call. V was cut by 6 bases and J by 0 bases, with 12 bases left in between. Germline assignment: CDR1 DFQATT and CDR2 SNEGSKA (reference sequence). The CDR3 sequence is 15 residues long.

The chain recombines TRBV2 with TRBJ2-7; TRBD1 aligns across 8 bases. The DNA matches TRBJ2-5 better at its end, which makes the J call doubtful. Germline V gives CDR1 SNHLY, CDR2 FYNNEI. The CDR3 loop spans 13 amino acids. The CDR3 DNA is TGTGCCAGCAGCGCCGGACAGGGTCAGACCCAGTACTTC. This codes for CASSAGQGQTQYF.

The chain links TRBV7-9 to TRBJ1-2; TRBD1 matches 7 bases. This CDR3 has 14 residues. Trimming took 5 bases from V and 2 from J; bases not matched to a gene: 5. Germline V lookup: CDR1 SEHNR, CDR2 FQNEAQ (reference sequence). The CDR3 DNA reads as TGTGCCAGCAGCCCACCGACAGGGAACTATGGCTACACCTTC. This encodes CASSPPTGNYGYTF.